This T cell receptor beta chain was recovered during a study of OX40 agonist ivuxolimab in advanced cancers. The overall study: Patients received ivuxolimab, an intravenous treatment, every 2 weeks at 0.01 to 10 mg/kg.

Findings and caveats of the study: The investigators did not determine what antigen specificity the expanded peripheral T cells had. Among T cells, CD8+ cells averaged more expanded clones than CD4+ cells.

Germline V CDR1 and CDR2: LNHNV, YYDKDF (reference sequence). Trimming took 5 bases from V and 8 from J, leaving 12 bases between them. The CDR3 spans 12 residues. A note on this clone: Its cognate antigen is unknown.

Data came from immunoSEQ multiplex PCR; TCRdb stores just in-frame clones and leaves some out. The sample lists fewer than 60,000 clones, around 82% seen once, with over 3% in the top ten. Specimen: CD4+ or CD8+ T cells sorted from blood, collected in a trial of the OX40 agonist ivuxolimab. This chain links TRBV15 with TRBJ1-2, with D possibly TRBD1 on 5 matching bases. The sequence was collected from an adult with an advanced solid tumor such as melanoma, head and neck, liver or kidney cancer. CDR3 coding DNA: TGTGCCACCAGCCCGAGGGGCGGCGGCTACACCTTC. Translation: CATSPRGGGYTF.